These 26 T cell receptor beta chains share one sample of origin, sequenced in a study of identical twins. Each CDR3 protein gets one entry after TCRdb re-called the 5' RACE reads with MiXCR. The sample yields approximately 630,000 distinct CDR3 sequences, under 8.5% seen once. The data also belong to a second study, concerning yellow fever vaccine responses in identical twins.

Specimen: PBMCs. The receptors were gathered from a woman aged 18-29 years in good health.

This clonotype was detected only a few times. The chain combines TRBV20-1 with TRBJ2-4; D may be TRBD2 (7 bases). The V end was cut by 7 bases, the J end by 0 bases, with 16 bases between. The CDR3 runs to 15 residues. Per germline, CDR1 DFQATT and CDR2 SNEGSKA (reference sequence). CDR3: CSGRGALLAKNIQYF. For the CDR3, the DNA is TGCAGTGGTCGGGGGGCCCTTCTAGCCAAAAACATTCAGTACTTC.

J is TRBJ1-4 and V is TRBV5-1; 9 positions agree with TRBD1. V lost 2 bases to trimming and J lost 0 bases; unmatched junction nucleotides: 14. This CDR3 region has 20 residues. Germline CDR1 reads SGHRS; CDR2 reads YFSETQ. The CDR3 here is CASSFSSGTGQFATNEKLFF. In nucleotides, the CDR3 is TGCGCCAGCAGCTTCTCCTCCGGGACAGGGCAATTTGCAACTAATGAAAAACTGTTTTTT.

This clonotype was counted a few times. V is TRBV7-9 and J is TRBJ2-5; the D gene is possibly TRBD2 (7 bases). V was pared by 3 bases and J by 5 bases, with 16 bases between. The CDR3 is 15 residues long. Germline assignment: CDR1 SEHNR and CDR2 FQNEAQ (reference sequence). This CDR3 is CASSFVPRGGETQYF. CDR3 coding DNA: TGTGCCAGCAGCTTCGTCCCCAGGGGAGGGGAGACCCAGTACTTC.

Only a few counts were recorded for this clonotype. This chain joins TRBV7-2 and TRBJ2-5; the D call may be TRBD1 or TRBD2 (5 bases each). V was trimmed by 0 bases and J by 0 bases, leaving 20 bases between them. This CDR3 is 19 amino acids long. Germline CDR1 and CDR2: SGHTA and FQGNSA. CDR3 nucleotides: TGTGCCAGCAGCTTAGCGAGGCCGGCGGAAGGGACCAACCAAGAGACCCAGTACTTC. Translating it yields CASSLARPAEGTNQETQYF. The full variable domain, completed using reference TRBV7-2 and TRBJ2-5, is GAGVSQSPSNKVTEKGKDVELRCDPISGHTALYWYRQSLGQGLEFLIYFQGNSAPDKSGLPSDRFSAERTGGSVSTLTIQRTQQEDSAVYLCASSLARPAEGTNQETQYFGPGTRLLVL.

This clonotype turned up a few times. J is TRBJ2-3 and V is TRBV10-2; D is possibly TRBD1 (5 bases). CDR1 is WSHSY and CDR2 is SAAADI in the germline V gene. Trimming took off 1 base at V and 1 base at J, with 6 bases between the two ends. There are 14 residues in the CDR3. Written as DNA, the CDR3 is TGCGCCAGCAGTGAGTGGGGCCGCACAGATACGCAGTATTTT. Amino acid sequence: CASSEWGRTDTQYF.

The table lists this clonotype with a few counts. J is TRBJ2-2 and V is TRBV7-6, with a weak D call TRBD2 (6 bases). The CDR3 is 14 residues long. Trimming took off 10 bases at V and 1 base at J, with 13 bases between the two ends. Per germline, CDR1 SGHVS and CDR2 FNYEAQ. The CDR3 here is CAIRTTLNTGELFF. DNA of the CDR3: TGTGCCATAAGGACTACTTTGAACACCGGGGAGCTGTTTTTT. Looking up the rest from reference TRBV7-6 and TRBJ2-2 gives the full variable domain: GAGVSQSPRYKVTKRGQDVALRCDPISGHVSLYWYRQALGQGPEFLTYFNYEAQQDKSGLPNDRFSAERPEGSISTLTIQRTEQRDSAMYRCAIRTTLNTGELFFGEGSRLTVL.

This chain joins TRBV10-3 and TRBJ2-1, with 14 bases lining up with TRBD2. The CDR3 loop spans 15 amino acids. Germline lookup yields CDR1 ENHRY and CDR2 SYGVKD. V lost 10 bases, J lost 1 base, and 3 bases stayed unmatched. CDR3 loop: CATGLAGGSYNEQFF. The CDR3 DNA reads TGTGCCACAGGACTAGCGGGGGGATCCTACAATGAGCAGTTCTTC.

The V and J genes are TRBV28 and TRBJ1-2; D remains ambiguous. Per the germline V gene, CDR1 is MDHEN and CDR2 is SYDVKM. CDR3 length: 13 residues. The V gene lost 6 bases and the J gene lost 9 bases, with 17 bases spanning the gap. The CDR3 region has the DNA TGTGCCAGCAGCCCCAGCGGGTCGGGTAGCTACACCTTC. Its protein product is CASSPSGSGSYTF.

This clonotype was observed many times. The chain links TRBV10-3 to TRBJ2-7; 7 bases are shared with TRBD2. V was clipped by 11 bases and J by 4 bases; unmatched bases: 5. Germline V gene lookup returns CDR1 ENHRY and CDR2 SYGVKD. The CDR3 is 11 residues long. The CDR3 loop is CASREGYEQYF. The DNA of the CDR3 is TGTGCCTCGAGGGAGGGATACGAGCAGTACTTC.

The chain recombines TRBV29-1 with TRBJ2-3, with D perhaps matching TRBD1 (5 bases). Germline CDR1 SQVTM, CDR2 ANQGSEA. Trimming took off 0 bases at V and 0 bases at J, with 7 bases between the two ends. This CDR3 spans 14 amino acids. CDR3 protein: CSVEDRASTDTQYF. Written as DNA, the CDR3 is TGCAGCGTTGAAGACAGGGCGAGCACAGATACGCAGTATTTT.

This clonotype has at least ten counts. This sequence joins TRBV18 and TRBJ1-2; D gene uncertain. This CDR3 has 13 amino acids. The ends were cut back, 6 bases at V and 0 bases at J, with 8 bases in the middle. Germline V CDR1 and CDR2: KGHSH, LQKENI. CDR3 DNA: TGTGCCAGCTCCCCGGAAGCTAACTATGGCTACACCTTC. Translating gives CASSPEANYGYTF.

The chain is built from TRBV20-1 and TRBJ2-7; TRBD1 matches 8 bases. The CDR3 is 14 amino acids. Germline loops: CDR1 DFQATT, CDR2 SNEGSKA (reference sequence). V was clipped by 6 bases and J by 2 bases; unmatched bases: 9. The CDR3: CSAPPGQGPYEQYV. DNA of the CDR3: TGCAGTGCCCCACCCGGACAGGGCCCCTACGAGCAGTACGTC.

V is TRBV15 and J is TRBJ2-2; D call uncertain. Germline-derived CDR1 and CDR2 are LNHNV and YYDKDF (reference sequence). V was trimmed by 2 bases and J by 3 bases, leaving 4 bases between them. This CDR3 is 13 amino acids long. CDR3 loop: CATSRFDTGELFF. The CDR3 DNA follows: TGTGCCACCAGCAGATTCGACACCGGGGAGCTGTTTTTT.

This clonotype was observed a few times. This chain connects TRBV15 to TRBJ2-1; 8 nucleotides align to TRBD2. Germline V gene sequence: CDR1 LNHNV, CDR2 YYDKDF (reference sequence). CDR3 size: 17 residues. Trimming removed 1 base from V and 0 bases from J; junction bases left unmatched: 5. CDR3 bases: TGTGCCACCAGCAGAGGCATAGCGGGGAGCTCCTACAATGAGCAGTTCTTC. It specifies CATSRGIAGSSYNEQFF. Drawing the rest from reference TRBV15 and TRBJ2-1, the complete variable domain is DAMVIQNPRYQVTQFGKPVTLSCSQTLNHNVMYWYQQKSSQAPKLLFHYYDKDFNNEADTPDNFQSRRPNTSFCFLDIRSPGLGDTAMYLCATSRGIAGSSYNEQFFGPGTRLTVL.

In its sample, this clonotype was seen a few times. This chain joins TRBV6-1 and TRBJ2-1; TRBD1 matches at 9 bases. V dropped 6 bases and J dropped 11; count of bases not matched to a gene: 11. Per germline, CDR1 MNHNS and CDR2 SASEGT. This CDR3 comprises 14 residues. CDR3 amino acids: CASSRQGDDLKQFF. DNA of the CDR3: TGTGCCAGCAGCCGACAGGGGGACGACTTAAAGCAGTTCTTC.

This clonotype was found many times. The chain has TRBV3-1 and TRBJ2-5; 12 nucleotides agree with TRBD2. The CDR3 covers 16 residues. Germline-derived CDR1 and CDR2 are LGHDT and YNNKEL (reference sequence). V was pared by 2 bases and J by 5 bases, with 6 bases of the junction left unmatched. The CDR3 nucleotides are TGTGCCAGCAGCCAATCCGGACTAGCGGGATGGGAGACCCAGTACTTC. Protein sequence: CASSQSGLAGWETQYF.

The chain uses TRBV5-1 and TRBJ2-5; D is unclear. Germline values: CDR1 SGHRS, CDR2 YFSETQ. V shed 4 bases and J shed 2 bases, with 9 bases lying between them. This CDR3 is built from 13 residues. CDR3: CASSLPAQETQYF. The CDR3 nucleotides are TGCGCCAGCAGCCTGCCAGCACAAGAGACCCAGTACTTC.

This clonotype was seen more than once but under ten times. The rearrangement links TRBV6-2 or TRBV6-3 to TRBJ2-1; the D is unclear. The V and J ends lost 0 bases and 0 bases respectively, with 12 bases between them. From germline, CDR1 is MNHEY and CDR2 SVGEGT. The CDR3 runs to 17 residues. The CDR3 region is CASSYSDLSLSYNEQFF. CDR3 DNA: TGTGCCAGCAGTTACTCGGACCTATCCCTCTCCTACAATGAGCAGTTCTTC.

This sequence joins TRBV24-1 and TRBJ2-6; 9 bases align to TRBD1. The length of the CDR3 is 18 residues. J gave up 0 bases and V 3 bases, and 5 bases lay outside the gene matches. The germline gives CDR1 KGHDR, CDR2 SFDVKD. DNA of the CDR3: TGTGCCACCAGTGATCCCGGGACAGGGAGCTCTGGGGCCAACGTCCTGACTTTC. It translates to CATSDPGTGSSGANVLTF.

The gene calls are TRBV6-5 and TRBJ2-3, with 10 bases that match TRBD2. V lost 4 bases to trimming and J lost 0 bases; unmatched junction nucleotides: 4. This CDR3 has 16 amino acids. Germline CDR1 is MNHEY and CDR2 is SVGAGI. CDR3 protein: CASSSKAGGSTDTQYF. The DNA of the CDR3 is TGTGCCAGCAGTTCCAAAGCGGGGGGGAGCACAGATACGCAGTATTTT.

The chain employs TRBV6-1 and TRBJ2-3, with 8 bases that match TRBD2. Germline CDR1 reads MNHNS; CDR2 reads SASEGT. V gave up 2 bases and J gave up 3 bases; unmatched junction bases: 13. This CDR3 contains 18 residues. The CDR3 sequence: CASSEQGDLRGETDTQYF. The CDR3 region has the DNA TGTGCCAGCAGTGAACAGGGAGATCTGCGGGGGGAGACAGATACGCAGTATTTT.

This clonotype has more than one count but fewer than ten. The CDR3 reads CSADDTNSNQPQHF. The CDR3, as DNA: TGCAGTGCCGATGACACGAATAGCAATCAGCCCCAGCATTTT. V and J are TRBV20-1 and TRBJ1-5; D call uncertain. With 6 bases removed from V and 0 bases from J, the gap between germline ends came to 12 bases. This CDR3 has 14 amino acids. Germline V gene data show CDR1 as DFQATT and CDR2 as SNEGSKA (reference sequence).

This clonotype was counted a few times. The rearrangement uses TRBV15 and TRBJ2-2; D perhaps matches TRBD2 (7 bases). The CDR3 runs to 14 residues. The V end lost 5 bases, the J end lost 4 bases, and 11 bases lay between the germline ends. Germline assignment: CDR1 LNHNV and CDR2 YYDKDF (reference sequence). The CDR3 protein is CATSEGGSTGELFF. The CDR3 DNA is TGTGCCACCAGCGAGGGGGGGTCCACCGGGGAGCTGTTTTTT. Full variable domain (missing parts from reference TRBV15 and TRBJ2-2): DAMVIQNPRYQVTQFGKPVTLSCSQTLNHNVMYWYQQKSSQAPKLLFHYYDKDFNNEADTPDNFQSRRPNTSFCFLDIRSPGLGDTAMYLCATSEGGSTGELFFGEGSRLTVL.

DNA for the CDR3: TGTACCCGCAGTGTCCGGGCCAAGACCCCGAAAACGAACACTGAAGCTTTCTTT. Its protein product is CTRSVRAKTPKTNTEAFF. The chain employs TRBV6-4 and TRBJ1-1; D gene unclear. The CDR3 extends over 18 amino acids. CDR1 is MRHNA, CDR2 SNTAGT, per germline.

This clonotype was observed a few times. The chain joins TRBV5-1 to TRBJ2-5; no clear D gene. Trimming shortened V by 1 base and J by 1 base, and 8 bases separated the two germline ends. This CDR3 comprises 14 residues. CDR1 SGHRS and CDR2 YFSETQ come from the germline V gene. The CDR3 DNA is TGCGCCAGCAGCTTGATGGCCAGCCAAGAGACCCAGTACTTC. Its translation is CASSLMASQETQYF.

This clonotype has a count of ten or more. The chain links TRBV20-1 to TRBJ1-6; weak D call: TRBD1 (6 bases). The CDR3 is 15 residues long. Germline V CDR1 and CDR2: DFQATT, SNEGSKA (reference sequence). V lost 6 bases and J 1 base, leaving 13 bases between the germline ends. The CDR3 region is CSAPARGSYNSPLHF. The CDR3 DNA reads TGCAGTGCCCCTGCCAGGGGATCCTATAATTCACCCCTCCACTTT.